The entry below describes one T cell receptor beta chain. The data derive from a study of shared clonotypes between healthy human individuals. With 3 bases clipped from V and 7 bases from J, the junction kept 9 bases outside the gene matches. The length of the CDR3 is 15 residues. Germline assignment: CDR1 LNHNV and CDR2 YYDKDF (reference sequence). The protocol was immunoSEQ multiplex PCR, while the TCRdb copy is restricted to in-frame clones and leaves out a portion. Counted here are around 1.5 million clones, roughly 98% occurring once; the ten biggest clones make up 0.45%. This receptor was obtained from a man aged 25 to 40 in good health. The chain carries TRBV15 and TRBJ1-2, with 9 nucleotides matching TRBD1. Sequenced material: naive CD4+ T cells sorted from blood. Subset reported: CD45RA+ positively selected. This chain's CDR3 is CATSRAGTGFRGYTF. CDR3 nucleotides: TGTGCCACCAGCAGGGCCGGGACAGGGTTCCGTGGCTACACCTTC.